The rows below give T cell receptor beta chains drawn from one sample of a study of CD8 T cells in ankylosing spondylitis. TCRdb ran MiXCR on the 5' RACE reads and lists one entry per CDR3 protein. The table includes about 540,000 distinct CDR3 sequences, about an eighth detected once. Sample: blood, either unsorted or a sorted T cell fraction (not recorded which). Receptor source: a male donor with ankylosing spondylitis. The CDR3 runs from the conserved cysteine through the conserved F or W. D genes are given only for firm matches. Part of the rows lack a size; the others show once, few, many or a class for expanded clones.

clone_size j_call v_call d_call cdr3_aa cdr3_nt
- TRBJ1-1 TRBV29-1 - CSVAGGTTEAFF TGCAGCGTTGCTGGGGGAACGACTGAAGCTTTCTTT
few TRBJ2-1 TRBV5-1 TRBD2 CASSPPGTSGGGEQFF TGCGCCAGCAGCCCCCCCGGGACTAGCGGGGGTGGTGAGCAGTTCTTC
- TRBJ2-1 TRBV12-3/TRBV12-4 - CASSFGREQFF TGTGCCAGCAGTTTTGGGCGCGAGCAGTTCTTC
- TRBJ1-5 TRBV2 - CASSVAGGNQPQHF TGTGCCAGCAGTGTCGCAGGGGGCAATCAGCCCCAGCATTTT
- TRBJ2-7 TRBV25-1 - CASSGAGWGEQYF TGTGCCAGCAGTGGAGCAGGATGGGGAGAGCAGTACTTC
many TRBJ2-1 TRBV6-2/TRBV6-3 TRBD2 CASSYSSLRESRFF TGTGCCAGCAGTTACTCGAGCCTGCGGGAGTCACGGTTCTTC
- TRBJ2-1 TRBV5-1 TRBD2 CASFRGSGNEQFF TGCGCCAGCTTTCGCGGGAGTGGGAATGAGCAGTTCTTC
- TRBJ1-5 TRBV6-1 - CASSEVSNQPQHF TGTGCCAGCAGTGAAGTCAGCAATCAGCCCCAGCATTTT
- TRBJ1-5 TRBV6-5 - CASSYLTGDQPQHF TGTGCCAGCAGTTACTTGACAGGCGATCAGCCCCAGCATTTT
- TRBJ1-4 TRBV11-1 - CASSLGQLNRATNEKLFF TGTGCCAGCAGCTTAGGACAGTTAAACCGTGCAACTAATGAAAAACTGTTTTTT
- TRBJ1-3 TRBV3-1 - CASSIAAVSGNTIYF TGTGCCAGCAGCATAGCGGCGGTCTCTGGAAACACCATATATTTT
- TRBJ1-1 TRBV27 TRBD1 CASSTGTGVRTEAFF TGTGCCAGCAGTACCGGGACAGGGGTTCGGACTGAAGCTTTCTTT
- TRBJ2-5 TRBV9 - CASSVGGMRETQYF TGTGCCAGCAGCGTAGGGGGCATGCGGGAGACCCAGTACTTC
few TRBJ2-7 TRBV30 - CAWSAGLRGEQYF TGTGCCTGGAGTGCCGGGCTTCGAGGGGAGCAGTACTTC
few TRBJ1-2 TRBV12-3/TRBV12-4 - CASTEMGGYTF TGTGCCAGCACTGAGATGGGGGGCTACACCTTC
many TRBJ2-7 TRBV20-1 - CSARSRDPLDEQYF TGCAGTGCTAGATCCCGGGACCCCCTTGACGAGCAGTACTTC
once TRBJ2-7 TRBV20-1 - CSARDQTRLNRPYEQYF TGCAGTGCTAGAGATCAGACCAGGTTAAATCGGCCCTACGAGCAGTACTTC
many TRBJ2-2 TRBV5-1 - CASSLDSRKNTGELFF TGCGCCAGCAGCTTGGATAGCCGGAAGAACACCGGGGAGCTGTTTTTT
few TRBJ2-1 TRBV7-8 TRBD2 CASSTREGRDNEQFF TGTGCCAGCAGCACGCGGGAGGGGCGAGACAATGAGCAGTTCTTC
- TRBJ2-7 TRBV24-1 - CATSDPDPSEQYF TGTGCCACCAGTGATCCCGACCCGAGCGAGCAGTACTTC
- TRBJ2-1 TRBV24-1 - CATSDLEAATYNEQFF TGTGCCACCAGTGATTTAGAGGCAGCCACCTACAATGAGCAGTTCTTC
few TRBJ1-3 TRBV20-1 - CSARDLLKQGGSGNTIYF TGCAGTGCTAGAGATCTCTTAAAACAGGGTGGCTCTGGAAACACCATATATTTT
few TRBJ2-5 TRBV10-3 - CAISESGRSETQYF TGTGCCATCAGTGAGTCAGGGCGCAGCGAGACCCAGTACTTC
many TRBJ2-1 TRBV7-2 - CASSYGPISVYNEQFF TGTGCCAGCAGCTATGGACCCATCTCAGTATATAATGAGCAGTTCTTC
many TRBJ2-5 TRBV5-1 - CASSLGSAGDGETQYF TGCGCCAGCAGCTTGGGATCGGCAGGGGACGGAGAGACCCAGTACTTC
many TRBJ1-1 TRBV2 - CASRVNTEAFF TGTGCCAGCAGGGTTAACACTGAAGCTTTCTTT